The rows below give T cell receptor beta chains drawn from one sample of a study of blood T cell repertoires in COVID-19. Produced via immunoSEQ multiplex PCR; TCRdb's table is partial and in-frame only. The sample lists some 270,000 clones; under 95% were seen once. The sample taken for sequencing was PBMCs or T cells enriched from blood (not recorded which). These receptor sequences come from a man in his forties or fifties who had been exposed to COVID-19. Both conserved end residues are part of each CDR3. D genes are given only for firm matches. Size is omitted from some rows. Given values are once, few, many or a class for expanded clones.

j_gene	d_gene	abundance	v_gene	CDR3aa	CDR3nt
TRBJ1-4	NA	NA	TRBV6-1	CASSEFSVATNEKLFF	TGTGCCAGCAGTGAATTCAGCGTAGCAACTAATGAAAAACTGTTTTTT
TRBJ1-3	NA	NA	TRBV3-1/TRBV3-2	CASSRPQSGGNTIYF	TGTGCCAGCAGCAGACCCCAGTCGGGAGGAAACACCATATATTTT
TRBJ2-1	NA	NA	TRBV27	CASSSTPSPGNEQFF	TGTGCCAGCAGTTCGACACCTTCCCCTGGGAATGAGCAGTTCTTC
TRBJ2-5	TRBD1	NA	TRBV11-3	CASSSRQGHGMQETQYF	TGTGCCAGCAGTTCACGACAGGGGCACGGGATGCAAGAGACCCAGTACTTC
TRBJ1-1	NA	NA	TRBV12-3/TRBV12-4	CASSSDRLGGAFF	TGTGCCAGCAGTAGCGACAGGTTAGGCGGAGCTTTCTTT
TRBJ1-2	NA	NA	TRBV30	CAWNRGYGYTF	TGTGCCTGGAATAGGGGCTATGGCTACACCTTC
TRBJ2-7	TRBD2	few	TRBV29-1	CSVEQAGGSYEQYF	TGCAGCGTTGAGCAAGCGGGAGGGTCCTACGAGCAGTACTTC
TRBJ2-7	TRBD1	NA	TRBV27	CASRELQGRKTYEQYF	TGTGCCAGCAGGGAGCTACAGGGGCGGAAAACCTACGAGCAGTACTTC
TRBJ1-5	NA	NA	TRBV18	CASSPAGGNQPQHF	TGTGCCAGCTCACCAGCGGGGGGGAATCAGCCCCAGCATTTT
TRBJ2-3	NA	NA	TRBV6-5	CASRSYRVSDTQYF	TGTGCCAGCAGGTCATACAGGGTCTCAGATACGCAGTATTTT
TRBJ1-1	NA	NA	TRBV6-2/TRBV6-3	CASSYPKQLMNTEAFF	TGTGCCAGCAGTTACCCCAAACAGCTGATGAACACTGAAGCTTTCTTT
TRBJ2-1	NA	NA	TRBV5-4	CASRFSREFTNDEQFF	TGTGCCAGCAGGTTCTCGCGGGAATTCACAAATGATGAGCAGTTCTTC